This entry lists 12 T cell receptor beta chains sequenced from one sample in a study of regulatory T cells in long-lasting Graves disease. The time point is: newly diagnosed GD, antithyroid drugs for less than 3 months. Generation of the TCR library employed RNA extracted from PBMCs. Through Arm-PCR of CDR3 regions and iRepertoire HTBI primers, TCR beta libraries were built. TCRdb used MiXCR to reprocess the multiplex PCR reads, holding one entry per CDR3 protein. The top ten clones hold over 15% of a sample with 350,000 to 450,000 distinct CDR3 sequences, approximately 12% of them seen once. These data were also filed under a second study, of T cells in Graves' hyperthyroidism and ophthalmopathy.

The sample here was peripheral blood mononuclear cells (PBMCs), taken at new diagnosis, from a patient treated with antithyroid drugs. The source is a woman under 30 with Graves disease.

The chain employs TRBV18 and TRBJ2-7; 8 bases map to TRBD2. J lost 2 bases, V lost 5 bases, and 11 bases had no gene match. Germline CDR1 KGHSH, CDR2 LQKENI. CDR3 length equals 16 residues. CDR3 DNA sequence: TGTGCCAGCTCAGGAACTAGCGGACTAAACGCCTACGAGCAGTACTTC. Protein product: CASSGTSGLNAYEQYF.

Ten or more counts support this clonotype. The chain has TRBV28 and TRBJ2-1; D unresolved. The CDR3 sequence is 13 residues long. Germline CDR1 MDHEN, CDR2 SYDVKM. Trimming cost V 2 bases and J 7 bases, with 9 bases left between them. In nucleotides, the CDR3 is TGTGCCAGCAGTTTACAGCAGATGAATGAGCAGTTCTTC. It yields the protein CASSLQQMNEQFF. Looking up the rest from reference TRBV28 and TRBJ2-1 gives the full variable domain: DVKVTQSSRYLVKRTGEKVFLECVQDMDHENMFWYRQDPGLGLRLIYFSYDVKMKEKGDIPEGYSVSREKKERFSLILESASTNQTSMYLCASSLQQMNEQFFGPGTRLTVL.

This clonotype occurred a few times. CDR3 in amino acids: CASSQGGVHWSTEAFF. The CDR3 DNA reads TGTGCCAGCAGCCAAGGTGGGGTTCATTGGTCCACTGAAGCTTTCTTT. The rearrangement uses TRBV3-1 and TRBJ1-1; D not resolved. This CDR3 has 16 residues. Trimming removed 1 base from V and 4 bases from J, with 16 bases in between. CDR1 is LGHDT and CDR2 is YNNKEL in the germline V gene (reference sequence).

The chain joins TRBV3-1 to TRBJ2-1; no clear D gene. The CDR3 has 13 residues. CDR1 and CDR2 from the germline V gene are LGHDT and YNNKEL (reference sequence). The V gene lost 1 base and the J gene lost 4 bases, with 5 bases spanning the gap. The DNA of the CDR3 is TGTGCCAGCAGCCAAGTCCAGTACAATGAGCAGTTCTTC. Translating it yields CASSQVQYNEQFF.

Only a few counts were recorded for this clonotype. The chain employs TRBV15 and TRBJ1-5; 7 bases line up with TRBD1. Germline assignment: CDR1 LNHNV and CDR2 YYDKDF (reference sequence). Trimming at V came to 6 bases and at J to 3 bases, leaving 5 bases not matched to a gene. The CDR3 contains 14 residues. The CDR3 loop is CATRATGYNQPQHF. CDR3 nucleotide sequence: TGTGCCACCAGAGCGACAGGGTACAATCAGCCCCAGCATTTT.

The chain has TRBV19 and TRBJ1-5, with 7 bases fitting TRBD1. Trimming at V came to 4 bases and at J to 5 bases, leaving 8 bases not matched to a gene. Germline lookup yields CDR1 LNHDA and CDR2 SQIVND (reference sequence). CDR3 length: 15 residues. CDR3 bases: TGTGCCAGTAGTAAAACAGGGGACGGGTATCAGCCCCAGCATTTT. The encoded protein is CASSKTGDGYQPQHF.

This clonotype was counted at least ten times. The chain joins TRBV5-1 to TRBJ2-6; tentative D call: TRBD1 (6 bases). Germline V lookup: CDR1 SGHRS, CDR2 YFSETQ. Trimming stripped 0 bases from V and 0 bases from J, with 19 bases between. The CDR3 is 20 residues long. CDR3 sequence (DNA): TGCGCCAGCAGCTTGGGCAGGGGCCATCCCCTGAGCTCTGGGGCCAACGTCCTGACTTTC. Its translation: CASSLGRGHPLSSGANVLTF.

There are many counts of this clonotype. CDR3 residues: CASSDLGALNEQYV. For the CDR3, the DNA is TGTGCCAGCAGTGACCTGGGGGCCCTAAACGAGCAGTACGTC. The chain joins TRBV6-1 to TRBJ2-7; D might be TRBD1 (6 bases). The germline CDR1 and CDR2 sequences are MNHNS and SASEGT. The V end lost 3 bases, the J end lost 5 bases, and 14 bases lay between the germline ends. The CDR3 covers 14 residues.

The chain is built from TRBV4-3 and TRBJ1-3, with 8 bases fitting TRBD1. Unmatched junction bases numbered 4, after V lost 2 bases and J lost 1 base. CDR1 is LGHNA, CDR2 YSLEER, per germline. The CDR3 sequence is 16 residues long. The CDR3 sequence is CASSQTQGASGNTIYF. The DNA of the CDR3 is TGCGCCAGCAGCCAAACCCAGGGGGCTTCTGGAAACACCATATATTTT.

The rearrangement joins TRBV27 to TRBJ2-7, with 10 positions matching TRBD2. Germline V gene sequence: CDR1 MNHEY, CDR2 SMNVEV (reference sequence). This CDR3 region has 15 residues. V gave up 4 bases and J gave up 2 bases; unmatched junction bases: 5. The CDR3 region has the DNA TGTGCCAGCAGTTGGGTAGCGGGAGGTCCCTACGAGCAGTACTTC. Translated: CASSWVAGGPYEQYF.

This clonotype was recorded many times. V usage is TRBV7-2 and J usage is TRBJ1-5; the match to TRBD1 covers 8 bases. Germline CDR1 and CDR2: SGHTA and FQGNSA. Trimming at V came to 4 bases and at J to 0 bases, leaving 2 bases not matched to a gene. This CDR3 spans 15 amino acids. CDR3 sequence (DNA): TGTGCCAGCAGCTGGACAGGGTATAGCAATCAGCCCCAGCATTTT. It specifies CASSWTGYSNQPQHF.

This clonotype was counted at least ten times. CDR3 DNA sequence: TGTGCCAGTATGAAGCTTCCGAACACCGGGGAGCTGTTTTTT. Translated, it gives CASMKLPNTGELFF. The chain employs TRBV19 and TRBJ2-2; the D is unclear. This CDR3 contains 14 residues. Germline CDR1 and CDR2: LNHDA and SQIVND (reference sequence). V lost 7 bases to trimming and J lost 0 bases, with 9 bases between them.